This T cell receptor (beta chain) was sequenced in a study of graft-versus-host responses after intestinal transplantation. For the study at large: Anti-thymocyte globulin served as induction for all recipients, who then took tacrolimus and steroids for about 3 years.

Study observations and caveats: Recipient marrow harbored GvH clones, some of which surfaced first in ileum or blood. Early after transplant, HvG clones declined as circulating GvH clones peaked. Within allografts, high graft-versus-host to host-versus-graft clonal ratios were seen among patients with graft-donor T cell macrochimerism.

This CDR3 region has 12 residues. CDR1 and CDR2 from the germline V gene are MNHNY and SVGAGI (reference sequence). Trimming stripped 4 bases from V and 2 bases from J, with 5 bases between. Produced via immunoSEQ multiplex PCR; TCRdb's table is partial and in-frame only. The table lists 20,000 to 25,000 clones, roughly four fifths of them singletons. About this clone: The antigen remains undetermined.

V and J are TRBV6-6 and TRBJ2-5; no reliable D call. The sequence was collected from a human donor who was the organ donor for an intestinal transplant. Sequencing used unstimulated CD8+ T cells sorted from spleen or lymph node cells, obtained before transplant. The CDR3 is CASSFGQETQYF. The CDR3 DNA is TGTGCCAGCAGTTTTGGGCAAGAGACCCAGTACTTC.